This TCR beta chain derives from a study of T cell responses to AZD1222 COVID-19 vaccine. The CDR3 length is 15 residues. The ends lost 2 bases at V and 7 bases at J; junction bases unmatched: 8. The germline gives CDR1 SGDLS, CDR2 YYNGEE. Profiled with immunoSEQ multiplex PCR; TCRdb holds only in-frame clones, not every one. The sample includes about 150,000 clones, around 87% of them seen just once. Samples with a second dose at about 4 or about 12 weeks were pooled together. The sample here was peripheral blood, taken 28 days after the second AZD1222 dose. This chain links TRBV9 with TRBJ2-7, with 11 bases fitting TRBD2. This TCR was sampled from an adult who received the AZD1222 COVID-19 vaccine. The CDR3 DNA reads TGTGCCAGCAGCGTTGATAGCGGGAGGGCCGGGGAGCAGTACTTC. Amino acids: CASSVDSGRAGEQYF.